Listed below are T cell receptor beta chains from one sample, sequenced in a study of T cell responses to AZD1222 COVID-19 vaccine. Clones were read by immunoSEQ multiplex PCR, and TCRdb kept only the in-frame ones, dropping some. Counted here are 93,000 or so clones, approximately 88% occurring once; the ten biggest clones make up roughly 20%. The sequencing used peripheral blood, collected on day 0 of AZD1222 vaccination. The receptors were gathered from an adult in good health. Both conserved end residues are part of each CDR3. Each record gives: J gene, clone size, V gene, D gene, CDR3 DNA, CDR3 protein. A D gene is named only where the DNA matches it firmly. Clone size is shown for a subset of rows, as once, few, many or a class of expanded clone.

TRBJ2-2 | - | TRBV29-1 | TRBD2 | TGTGCAGCGGGGTGGAACACCGGGGAGCTGTTTTTT | CAAGWNTGELFF
TRBJ1-1 | - | TRBV4-3 | - | TGCGCCAGCAGCCAAGAGAGGGTAACTTTCTTT | CASSQERVTFF
TRBJ2-1 | - | TRBV4-3 | - | TGCGCCAGCAGCCAGGCGAAAGGGACGAGGGAGCAGTTCTTC | CASSQAKGTREQFF
TRBJ2-7 | - | TRBV7-9 | TRBD1 | TGTGCCAGCCGCAGCGGGACAGGGAACCACGAGCAGTACTTC | CASRSGTGNHEQYF
TRBJ1-2 | - | TRBV29-1 | - | TGCAGCGTTGGGGCAGGGAGGGGACTGTATGGCTACACCTTC | CSVGAGRGLYGYTF
TRBJ1-2 | - | TRBV18 | - | TGTGCCAGCTCCCCCGGGCCCAGCTATGGCTACACCTTC | CASSPGPSYGYTF
TRBJ1-2 | - | TRBV4-1 | - | TGCGCCAGCAGCGAAGGGGCGGGGGGTAACTATGGCTACACCTTC | CASSEGAGGNYGYTF
TRBJ1-5 | - | TRBV6-2/TRBV6-3 | - | TGTGCCAGCAGTTACACGGATAGCAATCAGCCCCAGCATTTT | CASSYTDSNQPQHF
TRBJ1-4 | - | TRBV7-7 | - | TGTGCTAGCAGCTTAGGGGCGAGAGAAAAACTGTTTTTT | CASSLGAREKLFF
TRBJ1-4 | - | TRBV7-9 | - | TGTGCCAGCAGCCCCGGGGGGAGTGAAAAACTGTTTTTT | CASSPGGSEKLFF
TRBJ2-1 | - | TRBV7-6 | TRBD2 | TGTGCCAGCAGCCCCAGTCACAGCGGGAGCTACAATGAGCAGTTCTTC | CASSPSHSGSYNEQFF
TRBJ2-2 | - | TRBV6-5 | - | TGTGCCACCAAGTCCGGGACGCCTGGACCCGGGGAGCTGTTTTTT | CATKSGTPGPGELFF
TRBJ2-4 | - | TRBV27 | - | TGTGCCAGCAGTGAAGGGGGGCTATCCAAAAACATTCAGTACTTC | CASSEGGLSKNIQYF
TRBJ2-5 | - | TRBV4-3 | TRBD2 | TGCGCCAGCAGCCAAGATGCTAGCGGGTTGGGAGAGACCCAGTACTTC | CASSQDASGLGETQYF
TRBJ1-2 | - | TRBV29-1 | - | TGCAGCGTTGAAGATCACCCAGGGGTTTATGGCTACACCTTC | CSVEDHPGVYGYTF
TRBJ2-7 | - | TRBV20-1 | TRBD1 | TGCAGTGCTAGTCCCGGGACAGGGGGTCTCGAGCAGTACTTC | CSASPGTGGLEQYF
TRBJ2-7 | once | TRBV28 | TRBD2 | TGTGCCAGCAGTTCCTCTAGCGGAGATAGCTCCTACGAGCAGTACTTC | CASSSSSGDSSYEQYF
TRBJ1-2 | - | TRBV2 | TRBD1 | TGTGCCAGCAGCCCGGGACAGGGCAATCGACAGACCTATGGCTACACCTTC | CASSPGQGNRQTYGYTF
TRBJ1-1 | - | TRBV7-9 | - | TGTGCCAGCAGCCCCACCCCCGTACCGGGGTCCGAAGCTTTCTTT | CASSPTPVPGSEAFF
TRBJ2-1 | - | TRBV7-9 | - | TGTGCCAGCAGCTTAGGTCAGGGGAATGAGCAGTTCTTC | CASSLGQGNEQFF
TRBJ1-3 | - | TRBV7-6 | - | TGTGCCAGCAGTCTTGGGGGGAACTCTGGAAACACCATATATTTT | CASSLGGNSGNTIYF
TRBJ2-5 | - | TRBV13 | - | TGTGCCAGCAGCCTAAGACTAGGTGGGTCCAGGGAGACCCAGTACTTC | CASSLRLGGSRETQYF
TRBJ1-4 | once | TRBV3-1/TRBV3-2 | TRBD1 | TGTGCCAGCAGCTTAAGTGACAGGGGAGGGGAAAAACTGTTTTTT | CASSLSDRGGEKLFF
TRBJ1-1 | few | TRBV7-9 | TRBD1 | TGTGCCAGCAGCTTAGCACGCGGGACAGGGTCCTTTAGGGCTTTCTTT | CASSLARGTGSFRAFF
TRBJ2-7 | - | TRBV5-6 | - | TGTGCCAGCAGCTTGGAAAGCTCCTACGAGCAGTACTTC | CASSLESSYEQYF
TRBJ2-5 | - | TRBV7-9 | - | TGTGCCAGCAGCTTAGCTCTAGCAACGGAGACCCAGTACTTC | CASSLALATETQYF
TRBJ1-5 | - | TRBV5-5 | - | TGTGCCAGCAGCTTGGATGGTCAGCCCCAGCATTTT | CASSLDGQPQHF
TRBJ2-3 | - | TRBV11-3 | - | TGTGCCAGCGGTGAGGGATCGGGCGCAGATACGCAGTATTTT | CASGEGSGADTQYF
TRBJ1-1 | - | TRBV6-5 | TRBD1 | TGTGCCAGCCGAAGGGGGACAGGGACGAATGAAGCTTTCTTT | CASRRGTGTNEAFF
TRBJ1-4 | - | TRBV5-1 | - | TGCGCCAGCAGCTTGGCAGGGGACGGTGAAAAACTGTTTTTT | CASSLAGDGEKLFF
TRBJ1-2 | - | TRBV29-1 | - | TGCAGCGTTGAAGCTGGAGGGGAAGGCTACACCTTC | CSVEAGGEGYTF
TRBJ1-6 | - | TRBV5-8 | - | TGTGCCAGCCACCTGGGGGGACCCCAAAATTCACCCCTCCACTTT | CASHLGGPQNSPLHF
TRBJ1-5 | - | TRBV19 | - | TGTGCCAGTACCGCCGGACAGATCGGTAGCAATCAGCCCCAGCATTTT | CASTAGQIGSNQPQHF
TRBJ1-1 | - | TRBV6-2/TRBV6-3 | TRBD1 | TGTGCCAGCAGTCCACAGGGGTATGAAGCTTTCTTT | CASSPQGYEAFF
TRBJ2-1 | - | TRBV11-2 | TRBD2 | TGTGCCAGCAGCCCGACTAGCGGGGGGTACAATGAGCAGTTCTTC | CASSPTSGGYNEQFF
TRBJ1-1 | - | TRBV20-1 | - | TGCAGTGCGGGGGACCCCACTGAAGCTTTCTTT | CSAGDPTEAFF
TRBJ1-4 | - | TRBV14 | TRBD1 | TGTGCCAGCGGTGGGACAGGGGGAGAAAAACTGTTTTTT | CASGGTGGEKLFF
TRBJ2-1 | - | TRBV7-9 | - | TGTGCCAGCAGCTTGGGTTCTCTGAGCGTCGCCTACAATGAGCAGTTCTTC | CASSLGSLSVAYNEQFF
TRBJ2-7 | - | TRBV18 | - | TGTGCCAGCTCACCACCCAGGGCTCAATCCTACGAGCAGTACTTC | CASSPPRAQSYEQYF
TRBJ2-7 | - | TRBV3-1/TRBV3-2 | TRBD2 | TGTGCCAGCAGTCAGCAGGGACTATCCTACGAGCAGTACTTC | CASSQQGLSYEQYF
TRBJ2-7 | - | TRBV27 | - | TGTGCCAGCAGTTTATTTGGGGGCTTGTTTTCCTACGAGCAGTACTTC | CASSLFGGLFSYEQYF